This paragraph covers one T cell receptor beta chain sequence. Original analysis: Reference gene primer amplification gave estimated nucleated cell counts. Produced via immunoSEQ multiplex PCR; TCRdb's table is partial and in-frame only. V, J and clone size reflect that table, while D and trimming were determined from the DNA. Among about 130,000 clones listed, over 75% were seen once. The data stem from a study of blood T cell repertoires in COVID-19. Whole-study context: The United States, Italy and Spain supplied acute and convalescent COVID-19 samples. PBMCs, B-cell-depleted T cells, or T cells were the source of the cDNA or gDNA that made up the material.

The CDR3 is 15 amino acids. Germline CDR1 SEHNR, CDR2 FQNEAQ (reference sequence). V was shortened by 5 bases and J by 3 bases, with 16 bases between the two germline ends. The receptor comes from a woman of 80 years or more with acute or convalescent COVID-19. What was sequenced was peripheral blood. The chain uses TRBV7-9 and TRBJ2-5; TRBD2 might be the D (7 bases). CDR3 DNA sequence: TGTGCCAGCAGCCCAAGGGGGGGCCATGAAGAGACCCAGTACTTC. Encoded protein: CASSPRGGHEETQYF. The variable domain in full, with the rest retrieved from reference TRBV7-9 and TRBJ2-5, is DTGVSQNPRHKITKRGQNVTFRCDPISEHNRLYWYRQTLGQGPEFLTYFQNEAQLEKSRLLSDRFSAERPKGSFSTLEIQRTEQGDSAMYLCASSPRGGHEETQYFGPGTRLLVL.